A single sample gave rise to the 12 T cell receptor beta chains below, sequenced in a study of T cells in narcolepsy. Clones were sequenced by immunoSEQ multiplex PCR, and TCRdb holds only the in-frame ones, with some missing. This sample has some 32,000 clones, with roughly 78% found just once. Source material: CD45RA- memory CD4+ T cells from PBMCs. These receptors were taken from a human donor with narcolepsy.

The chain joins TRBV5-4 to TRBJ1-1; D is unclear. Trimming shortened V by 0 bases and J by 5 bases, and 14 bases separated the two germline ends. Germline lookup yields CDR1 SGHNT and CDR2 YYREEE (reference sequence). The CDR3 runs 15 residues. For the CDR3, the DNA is TGTGCCAGCAGCTTGGCCGGGTTAAGGCGGACTGAAGCTTTCTTT. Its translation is CASSLAGLRRTEAFF.

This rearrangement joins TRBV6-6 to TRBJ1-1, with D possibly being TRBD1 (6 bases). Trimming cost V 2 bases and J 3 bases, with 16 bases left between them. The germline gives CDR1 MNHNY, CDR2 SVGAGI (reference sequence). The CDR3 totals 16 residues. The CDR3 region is CASSYPKGGRDTEAFF. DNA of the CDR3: TGTGCCAGCAGTTACCCTAAGGGGGGGCGGGACACTGAAGCTTTCTTT.

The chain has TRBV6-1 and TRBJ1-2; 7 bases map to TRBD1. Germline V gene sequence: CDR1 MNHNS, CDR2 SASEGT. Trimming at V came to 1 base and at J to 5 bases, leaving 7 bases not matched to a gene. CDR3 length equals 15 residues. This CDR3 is CASSEDFRGKYGYTF. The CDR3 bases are TGTGCCAGCAGTGAAGATTTCAGGGGGAAGTATGGCTACACCTTC.

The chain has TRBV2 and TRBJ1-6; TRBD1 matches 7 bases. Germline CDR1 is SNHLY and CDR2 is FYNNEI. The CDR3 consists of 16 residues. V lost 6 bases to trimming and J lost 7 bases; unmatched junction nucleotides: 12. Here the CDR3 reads CASRTGRGNSNSPLHF. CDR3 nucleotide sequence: TGTGCCAGCAGGACAGGGAGGGGAAATTCGAATTCACCCCTCCACTTT.

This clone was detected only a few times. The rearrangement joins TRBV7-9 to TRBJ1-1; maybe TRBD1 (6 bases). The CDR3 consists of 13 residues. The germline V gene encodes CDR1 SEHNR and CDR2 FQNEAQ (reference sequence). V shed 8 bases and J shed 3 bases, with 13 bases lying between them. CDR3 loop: CASGRGRDTEAFF. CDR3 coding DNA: TGTGCCAGCGGCCGGGGGCGTGACACTGAAGCTTTCTTT.

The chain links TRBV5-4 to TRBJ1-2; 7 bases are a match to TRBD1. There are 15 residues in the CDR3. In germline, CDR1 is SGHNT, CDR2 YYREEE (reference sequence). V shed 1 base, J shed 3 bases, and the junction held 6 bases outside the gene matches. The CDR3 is CASSLLRGPDYGYTF. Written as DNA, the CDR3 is TGTGCCAGCAGCTTGTTAAGGGGGCCGGACTATGGCTACACCTTC.

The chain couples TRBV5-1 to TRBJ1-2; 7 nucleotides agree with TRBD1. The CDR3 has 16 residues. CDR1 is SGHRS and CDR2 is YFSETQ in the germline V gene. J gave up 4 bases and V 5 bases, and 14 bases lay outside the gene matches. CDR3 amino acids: CASRPDRVVGAYGYTF. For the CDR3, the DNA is TGCGCCAGCAGACCAGACAGGGTTGTGGGTGCCTATGGCTACACCTTC.

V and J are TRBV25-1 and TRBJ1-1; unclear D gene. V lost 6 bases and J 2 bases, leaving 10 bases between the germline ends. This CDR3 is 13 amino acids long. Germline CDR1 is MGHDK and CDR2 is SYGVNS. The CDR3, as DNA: TGTGCCAGCAGGGGTCAGCCCAACACTGAAGCTTTCTTT. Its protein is CASRGQPNTEAFF.

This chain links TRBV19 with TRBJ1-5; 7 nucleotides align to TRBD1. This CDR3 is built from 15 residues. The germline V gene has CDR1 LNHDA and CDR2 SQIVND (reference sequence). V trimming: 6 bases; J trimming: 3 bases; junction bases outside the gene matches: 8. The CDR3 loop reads CASRDRPSNNQPQHF. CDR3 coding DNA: TGTGCCAGTAGGGACAGGCCTTCTAACAATCAGCCCCAGCATTTT.

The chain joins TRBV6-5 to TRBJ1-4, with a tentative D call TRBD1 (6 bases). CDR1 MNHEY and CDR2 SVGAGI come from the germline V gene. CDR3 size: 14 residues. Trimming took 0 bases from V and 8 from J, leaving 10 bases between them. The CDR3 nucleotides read TGTGCCAGCAGTTACTCAGGGGGGCGGGAAAAACTGTTTTTT. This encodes CASSYSGGREKLFF.

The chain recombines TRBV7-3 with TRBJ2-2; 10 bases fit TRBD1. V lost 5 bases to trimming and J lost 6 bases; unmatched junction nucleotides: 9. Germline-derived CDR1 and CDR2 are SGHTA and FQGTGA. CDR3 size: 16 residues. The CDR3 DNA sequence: TGTGCCAGCAGCGAGCGACAGGGGGCAGGCGCCGGGGAGCTGTTTTTT. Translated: CASSERQGAGAGELFF.

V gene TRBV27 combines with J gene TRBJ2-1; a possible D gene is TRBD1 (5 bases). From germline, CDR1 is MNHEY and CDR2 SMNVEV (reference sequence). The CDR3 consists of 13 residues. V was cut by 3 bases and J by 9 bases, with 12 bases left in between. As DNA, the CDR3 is TGTGCCAGCAGTTTGACGGATAGGGGTGAGCAGTTCTTC. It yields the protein CASSLTDRGEQFF.